These T cell receptor beta chains were read from a single sample in a study of shared clonotypes between healthy human individuals. The data were produced by immunoSEQ multiplex PCR, yet TCRdb's version contains in-frame clones alone and is incomplete. The repertoire holds fewer than 850,000 clones, with about two thirds as singletons. Sequencing used memory CD4+ T cells sorted from blood. These receptors were collected from a woman aged 30 to 39 in good health. Both conserved end residues are part of each CDR3. Each record gives: D gene, clone size, J gene, V gene, CDR3 protein, CDR3 DNA. A D gene is named only where the DNA matches it firmly. The size of a clone is reported for some rows only, either as once, few or many, or as a class for expanded clones.

TRBD2	.	TRBJ2-2	TRBV5-1	CASSPAGDSTGELFF	TGCGCCAGCAGCCCCGCGGGAGACTCCACCGGGGAGCTGTTTTTT
.	.	TRBJ1-2	TRBV27	CASSARMDSYGYTF	TGTGCCAGCAGCGCCAGGATGGACAGCTATGGCTACACCTTC
TRBD2	.	TRBJ2-7	TRBV5-1	CASSPGTSGTYEQYF	TGCGCCAGCAGTCCAGGGACTAGCGGGACCTACGAGCAGTACTTC
.	.	TRBJ2-7	TRBV23-1	CASSQKTYEQYF	TGCGCCAGCAGTCAAAAGACCTACGAGCAGTACTTC
.	few	TRBJ2-1	TRBV29-1	CSVDAGTRSYNEQFF	TGCAGCGTCGACGCGGGGACCCGATCCTACAATGAGCAGTTCTTC
.	.	TRBJ2-7	TRBV6-6	CASSYLGISSYEQYF	TGTGCCAGCAGTTACTTGGGGATCAGCTCCTACGAGCAGTACTTC
TRBD1	.	TRBJ1-1	TRBV5-1	CASSSQPLGTGNTEAFF	TGCGCCAGCAGCTCCCAGCCGCTCGGGACAGGGAACACTGAAGCTTTCTTT
.	once	TRBJ1-5	TRBV19	CASSIGTKNQPQHF	TGTGCCAGTAGTATAGGCACGAAAAATCAGCCCCAGCATTTT
TRBD1	.	TRBJ1-4	TRBV28	CASSPAGTVNEKLFF	TGTGCCAGCAGCCCAGCCGGGACAGTTAATGAAAAACTGTTTTTT
.	.	TRBJ1-1	TRBV29-1	CSVDRVMNTEAFF	TGCAGCGTTGACAGGGTTATGAACACTGAAGCTTTCTTT
.	.	TRBJ2-5	TRBV6-6	CASSYRIGQTQYF	TGTGCCAGCAGTTACCGAATAGGACAGACCCAGTACTTC
.	.	TRBJ2-3	TRBV6-5	CASSSPRGRGTDTQYF	TGTGCCAGCAGTTCGCCTCGGGGTCGGGGAACAGATACGCAGTATTTT
.	.	TRBJ2-4	TRBV7-9	CASSPRSF	TGTGCCAGCAGCCCTAGGTCGTTC
.	.	TRBJ2-5	TRBV7-2	CASSLVALAPVGETQYF	TGTGCCAGCAGCTTAGTCGCTTTGGCTCCCGTGGGGGAGACCCAGTACTTC
.	many	TRBJ2-4	TRBV2	CASSEATAKNIQYF	TGTGCCAGCAGTGAAGCGACAGCCAAAAACATTCAGTACTTC
.	.	TRBJ2-7	TRBV27	CASSSDSTYEQYF	TGTGCCAGCAGTTCGGACAGCACCTACGAGCAGTACTTC
.	.	TRBJ1-4	TRBV7-9	CASSQQGRANEKLFF	TGTGCCAGCAGCCAACAGGGCCGGGCTAATGAAAAACTGTTTTTT